This TCR beta chain derives from a study of OX40 agonist ivuxolimab in advanced cancers. On the study more broadly: The patients got ivuxolimab, which is an agonistic anti-OX40 (CD134) antibody. Patients with hepatocellular carcinoma, melanoma, renal cell or head and neck cancer made up the dose-escalation patients.

In regard to this clone: Its specificity is not known.

Broader study findings: What antigens the expanded peripheral T cells recognized was never established.

TCRdb's table, derived via immunoSEQ multiplex PCR, lists solely in-frame clones and lacks some. The sample yields tens of thousands of clones, around 90% seen once. Samples of blood were obtained at baseline, on cycle 4 day 1, and on cycle 7 day 1. V lost 4 bases to trimming and J lost 2 bases; unmatched junction nucleotides: 8. The CDR3 length is 16 residues. Germline V gives CDR1 SGHVS, CDR2 FNYEAQ. The chain uses TRBV7-6 and TRBJ2-3; 8 bases agree with TRBD2. Here the sequenced sample was CD4+ or CD8+ T cells sorted from blood, taken in a trial of the OX40 agonist ivuxolimab. This receptor was identified in an adult with an advanced solid tumor such as melanoma, head and neck, liver or kidney cancer. CDR3 region: CASSYGTRGYTDTQYF. The CDR3 coding sequence is TGTGCCAGCAGCTATGGGACTAGGGGATACACAGATACGCAGTATTTT.